This is a list of T cell receptor beta chains from one sample in a study of patients and donors after allogeneic stem cell transplantation. TCRdb recomputed calls from the RT-PCR reads with MiXCR, one row per CDR3 protein. There are under 200,000 distinct CDR3 sequences in the sample; 25% to 35% occur only once, and around 3% lies in the top ten. Material: blood, either unsorted or a sorted T cell fraction (not recorded which). The receptors here all came from a human donor who was either an allogeneic HSCT recipient or a stem cell or donor lymphocyte infusion donor (not recorded which). It is not recorded whose cells these are; they may come from a transplant donor. The CDR3 runs from the conserved cysteine through the conserved F or W. A D gene is named only where the DNA matches it firmly. Clone size is given for some rows only: seen once, a few or many times, or a class if the clone is expanded.

v_gene	j_gene	d_gene	len	abundance	CDR3nt	CDR3aa
TRBV3-1	TRBJ2-7	TRBD2	17	NA	TGTGCCAGCAGCCTTTTTAGAAGCGGGAGGGCCCACTACGAGCAGTACTTC	CASSLFRSGRAHYEQYF
TRBV12-3/TRBV12-4	TRBJ2-7	TRBD1	18	NA	TGTGCCAGCAGTTTAGTGTATTCCAGGGGGAACCCTTCCTACGAGCAGTACTTC	CASSLVYSRGNPSYEQYF
TRBV4-3	TRBJ2-2	NA	13	NA	TGCGCCAGCAGCCAGGTAGTCACCGGGGAGCTGTTTTTT	CASSQVVTGELFF
TRBV3-1	TRBJ2-7	TRBD2	16	NA	TGTGCCAGCAGCCTCTTTATAGCGGGGAGGCCACTCGAGCAGTACTTC	CASSLFIAGRPLEQYF
TRBV19	TRBJ2-7	TRBD1	14	few	TGTGCCAGTAGTATGGACAGGGATTCGCACGAGCAGTACTTC	CASSMDRDSHEQYF
TRBV18	TRBJ2-7	TRBD2	15	NA	TGTGCCAGCTCTCAGACTAGCGCCCGCTCCTACGAGCAGTACTTC	CASSQTSARSYEQYF
TRBV5-1	TRBJ2-1	TRBD1	17	few	TGCGCCAGCAGCACGGGACAGGCCCCGAGCTCCTACAATGAGCAGTTCTTC	CASSTGQAPSSYNEQFF
TRBV5-1	TRBJ2-1	TRBD2	15	few	TGCGCCAGCAGCGCAACCGGGACTAGGTACAATGAGCAGTTCTTC	CASSATGTRYNEQFF
TRBV6-1	TRBJ1-1	NA	16	few	TGTGCCAGCAGCCCCGCGGTTAGGGGTAGGAACACTGAAGCTTTCTTT	CASSPAVRGRNTEAFF
TRBV9	TRBJ2-1	TRBD2	16	NA	TGTGCCAGCGGTCCTTTCGGGACTAGCTCCTACAATGAGCAGTTCTTC	CASGPFGTSSYNEQFF
TRBV20-1	TRBJ2-1	NA	13	many	TGCAGTGCTAGACGGGACTCCTACAATGAGCAGTTCTTC	CSARRDSYNEQFF
TRBV2	TRBJ1-4	NA	14	NA	TGTGCCAGCAGTGCGACAGGACGAAATGAAAAACTGTTTTTT	CASSATGRNEKLFF
TRBV28	TRBJ2-7	NA	14	few	TGTGCCAGCAGTTTATTTAGCGGCGCCTACGAGCAGTACTTC	CASSLFSGAYEQYF
TRBV7-2	TRBJ1-2	NA	16	few	TGTGCCAGCAGCTTACACATACAGGGTTTGGGCTATGGCTACACCTTC	CASSLHIQGLGYGYTF
TRBV6-5	TRBJ1-4	NA	14	NA	TGTGCCAGCAGTCCTCAGGGGAAGACTGAAAAACTGTTTTTT	CASSPQGKTEKLFF
TRBV5-1	TRBJ1-3	NA	15	few	TGCGCCAGCAGCTCGGACTGGCTCTCTGGAAACACCATATATTTT	CASSSDWLSGNTIYF
TRBV27	TRBJ1-1	NA	14	NA	TGTGCCAGCAGCTTGGGGGCCGGAGGCACTGAAGCTTTCTTT	CASSLGAGGTEAFF
TRBV20-1	TRBJ2-3	NA	17	few	TGCAGTGCTCCACGGGGCAGGGGCCCCGCTAGCACAGATACGCAGTATTTT	CSAPRGRGPASTDTQYF
TRBV12-3/TRBV12-4	TRBJ1-1	TRBD1	14	NA	TGTGCCAGCAGTTTCCTCATACAGGGGATTGAAGCTTTCTTT	CASSFLIQGIEAFF
TRBV30	TRBJ2-1	TRBD2	13	NA	TGTGCCTGGAGTGTACTAGCGGACAATGAGCAGTTCTTC	CAWSVLADNEQFF
TRBV7-7	TRBJ2-1	NA	14	NA	TGTGCTAGCAGCTTAGATATACACAATGTGGAGCAGTTCTTC	CASSLDIHNVEQFF
TRBV12-3/TRBV12-4	TRBJ2-3	TRBD1	15	few	TGTGCCAGCAGTCTTGGACAGGGGCACACAGATACGCAGTATTTT	CASSLGQGHTDTQYF
TRBV7-2	TRBJ1-1	NA	14	many	TGTGCCAGCAGCCGCCTAGAGGGACCCACTGAAGCTTTCTTT	CASSRLEGPTEAFF
TRBV3-1	TRBJ2-7	NA	13	NA	TGTGCCAGCAGCCAAGGGCCTTTTTCGGAACAGTACTTC	CASSQGPFSEQYF
TRBV4-3	TRBJ2-4	TRBD2	21	few	TGCGCCAGCAGCCAAGAAGGGGGACTAGCGGGAGTGACACTAGCCAAAAACATTCAGTACTTC	CASSQEGGLAGVTLAKNIQYF
TRBV20-1	TRBJ1-5	NA	12	many	TGCAGTGCGAGTCGGAGCAATCAGCCCCAGCATTTT	CSASRSNQPQHF
TRBV16	TRBJ1-5	NA	20	few	TGTGCCAGCAGCCAATCAGGAGGTTTCCTCAGTATCTTGGGCAATCAGCCCCAGCATTTT	CASSQSGGFLSILGNQPQHF
TRBV12-3/TRBV12-4	TRBJ1-1	NA	14	many	TGTGCCAGCAGCCCACAGGGCGGGGACACTGAAGCTTTCTTT	CASSPQGGDTEAFF
TRBV6-2/TRBV6-3	TRBJ2-2	TRBD1	17	few	TGTGCCAGCAGTTACTCAGACAGGGACCCGAACACCGGGGAGCTGTTTTTT	CASSYSDRDPNTGELFF
TRBV28	TRBJ2-1	TRBD1	16	NA	TGTGCCAGCAGTTTTCTGGACAGGGCCATCCGCAATGAGCAGTTCTTC	CASSFLDRAIRNEQFF
TRBV7-8	TRBJ2-1	NA	13	NA	TGTGCCAGCAGCCCGGGCCCCTACAATGAGCAGTTCTTC	CASSPGPYNEQFF
TRBV4-3	TRBJ1-6	TRBD1	15	NA	TGCGCCAGCAGCCAAACCGGGACAGGGGGTTCACCCCTCCACTTT	CASSQTGTGGSPLHF
TRBV6-2/TRBV6-3	TRBJ1-5	NA	15	NA	TGTGCCAGCAGTTACGCGACAGAGGGATATCAGCCCCAGCATTTT	CASSYATEGYQPQHF
TRBV18	TRBJ1-5	NA	15	NA	TGTGCCAGCTCACCGGCGTCGGGGAAGTTTCAGCCCCAGCATTTT	CASSPASGKFQPQHF
TRBV7-3	TRBJ2-3	TRBD2	16	NA	TGTGCCAGCAGCTTCCAACCGGGACTAGGGACAGATACGCAGTATTTT	CASSFQPGLGTDTQYF
TRBV29-1	TRBJ1-4	NA	13	few	TGCAGCGTAACCTGGGGGACTAATGAAAAACTGTTTTTT	CSVTWGTNEKLFF
TRBV9	TRBJ2-1	TRBD2	18	NA	TGTGCCAGCAGCGCATCACAGCGGGAGGGCCCCTCCTACGATGAGCAGTTCTTC	CASSASQREGPSYDEQFF
TRBV10-3	TRBJ2-7	NA	12	NA	TGTGCCATCAGGGGCTCAACCTACGAGCAGTACTTC	CAIRGSTYEQYF
TRBV28	TRBJ2-3	NA	16	few	TGTGCCAGCAGTTTATTGGGGGCCCAGAGGGCAGATACGCAGTATTTT	CASSLLGAQRADTQYF
TRBV4-3	TRBJ2-7	TRBD1	15	NA	TGCGCCAGCAGCCAACGGGGACAGGGAGCCTACGAGCAGTACTTC	CASSQRGQGAYEQYF
TRBV24-1	TRBJ2-1	NA	16	few	TGTGCCACCAGTGATTGGGGAGCGGACTCCTACAATGAGCAGTTCTTC	CATSDWGADSYNEQFF
TRBV11-2	TRBJ1-2	NA	15	NA	TGTGCCAGCAGCTTAGATCTTTTGGCTAACTATGGCTACACCTTC	CASSLDLLANYGYTF
TRBV5-6	TRBJ1-1	TRBD1	15	many	TGTGCCAGCAGCTTGGTGGACAGGGAGAGGACTGAAGCTTTCTTT	CASSLVDRERTEAFF
TRBV14	TRBJ2-5	TRBD1	16	NA	TGTGCCAGCAGCCAAGATCGGCGGACAGGGGAAGAGACCCAGTACTTC	CASSQDRRTGEETQYF
TRBV3-1	TRBJ1-5	NA	13	NA	TGTGCCAGCAGTTTAAGCAACAATCAGCCCCAGCATTTT	CASSLSNNQPQHF
TRBV6-5	TRBJ2-7	NA	15	NA	TGTGCCAGCAGCCGGGCTTCCCTAAGTCTCTACGAGCAGTACTTC	CASSRASLSLYEQYF
TRBV20-1	TRBJ2-7	TRBD2	13	NA	TGCAGTGCCCGGACTAGCGGGAGATACGAGCAGTACTTC	CSARTSGRYEQYF
TRBV14	TRBJ1-1	NA	16	NA	TGTGCCAGCAGCCAAGGAAGACCCAAAACAAACACTGAAGCTTTCTTT	CASSQGRPKTNTEAFF